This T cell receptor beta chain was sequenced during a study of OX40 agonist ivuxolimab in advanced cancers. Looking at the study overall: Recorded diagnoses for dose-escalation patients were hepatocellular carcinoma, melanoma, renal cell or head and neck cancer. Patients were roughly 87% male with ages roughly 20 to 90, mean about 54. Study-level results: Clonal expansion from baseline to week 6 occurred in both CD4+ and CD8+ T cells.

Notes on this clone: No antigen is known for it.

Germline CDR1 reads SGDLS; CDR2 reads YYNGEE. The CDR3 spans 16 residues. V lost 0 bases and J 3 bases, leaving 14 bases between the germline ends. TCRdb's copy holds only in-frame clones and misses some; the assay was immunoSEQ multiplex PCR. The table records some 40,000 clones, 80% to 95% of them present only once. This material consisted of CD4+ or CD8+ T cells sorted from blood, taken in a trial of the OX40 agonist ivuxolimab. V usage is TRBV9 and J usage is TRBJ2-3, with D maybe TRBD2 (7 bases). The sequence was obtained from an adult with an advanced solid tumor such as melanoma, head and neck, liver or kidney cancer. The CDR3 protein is CASSVGGGGPTDTQYF. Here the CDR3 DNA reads TGTGCCAGCAGCGTAGGCGGGGGCGGCCCGACAGATACGCAGTATTTT. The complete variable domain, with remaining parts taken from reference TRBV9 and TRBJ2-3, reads DSGVTQTPKHLITATGQRVTLRCSPRSGDLSVYWYQQSLDQGLQFLIQYYNGEERAKGNILERFSAQQFPDLHSELNLSSLELGDSALYFCASSVGGGGPTDTQYFGPGTRLTVL.